The 24 T cell receptor beta chains below were found in one sample sequenced in a study of cytomegalovirus exposure and HLA in healthy donors. The PCR had 60 Vbeta and 13 Jbeta primers. This table comes from immunoSEQ multiplex PCR, and its TCRdb copy is limited to in-frame clones, with some not included. Of about 170,000 clones in the sample, over 80% were seen once. The sequenced material came from PBMCs. The receptors derive from a woman in her 50s in good health and CMV-seropositive.

This clone was observed once. The chain's CDR3 is CASSQGLGLADSYEQYF. The DNA of the CDR3 is TGCGCCAGCAGCCAAGGGCTAGGACTAGCGGACTCCTACGAGCAGTACTTC. V usage is TRBV4-3 and J usage is TRBJ2-7; 10 bases match TRBD2. After removal of 1 base from V and 0 bases from J, the junction contained 6 bases not matched to a gene. CDR1 and CDR2 from the germline V gene are LGHNA and YSLEER. There are 17 residues in the CDR3.

The chain links TRBV7-8 to TRBJ2-5, with TRBD1 as a possible D gene (6 bases). The CDR3 length is 16 residues. V lost 1 base, J lost 5 bases, and 17 bases lay in between. Germline-derived CDR1 and CDR2 are SGHVS and FQNEAQ. CDR3 nucleotides: TGTGCCAGCAGCTTAGGGGGGCGGGCGGAGCGGGAGACCCAGTACTTC. It encodes CASSLGGRAERETQYF.

In this sample, this clone turned up once. The chain is built from TRBV9 and TRBJ1-4; 8 nucleotides agree with TRBD1. V was clipped by 3 bases and J by 6 bases; unmatched bases: 4. Germline loops: CDR1 SGDLS, CDR2 YYNGEE. The CDR3 runs 14 residues. The CDR3 region has the DNA TGTGCCAGCAGCGGACAGGGGAGAGATGAAAAACTGTTTTTT. It translates to CASSGQGRDEKLFF.

This clone was recorded once. V gene TRBV7-2 combines with J gene TRBJ1-6, with 7 bases matching TRBD1. The CDR3 runs to 15 residues. Per germline, CDR1 SGHTA and CDR2 FQGNSA. Trimming removed 5 bases from V and 7 bases from J; junction bases left unmatched: 8. DNA of the CDR3: TGTGCCAGCAGCGTAACTACAGGGGCAAATTCACCCCTCCACTTT. It codes for CASSVTTGANSPLHF.

Concerning this clone itself: The junction and the germline gene differ at one end; a read error may be behind it. J is TRBJ2-7 and V is TRBV19; D remains ambiguous. The CDR3 has 12 residues. Germline lookup yields CDR1 LNHDA and CDR2 SQIVND (reference sequence). The CDR3 spells CASSNLNYEQHF. For the CDR3, the DNA is TGTGCCAGTAGTAATCTCAACTACGAGCAGCACTTC.

This sequence joins TRBV6-4 and TRBJ2-2, with TRBD1 as a possible D gene (6 bases). V dropped 7 bases and J dropped 4 bases, with 16 bases sitting between them. The CDR3 sequence is 15 residues long. Germline values: CDR1 MRHNA, CDR2 SNTAGT. The CDR3 DNA sequence: TGTGCCAGCAAATGGACAACAGGGAGCACCGGGGAGCTGTTTTTT. Protein product: CASKWTTGSTGELFF.

This clone has a single count. The sample has other DNA sequences that encode this CDR3 too. This sequence joins TRBV19 and TRBJ1-2; 8 bases are a match to TRBD1. The germline gives CDR1 LNHDA, CDR2 SQIVND (reference sequence). With 4 bases clipped from V and 7 bases from J, the junction kept 2 bases outside the gene matches. The CDR3 has 12 amino acids. The CDR3 bases are TGTGCCAGTAGTACAGGGGGCGGTGGCTACACCTTC. This sequence encodes CASSTGGGGYTF.

The chain combines TRBV6-1 with TRBJ2-1; D gene ambiguous. There are 15 residues in the CDR3. V lost 1 base, J lost 8 bases, and 15 bases lay in between. Per germline, CDR1 MNHNS and CDR2 SASEGT. Here the CDR3 DNA reads TGTGCCAGCAGTGAAGGTTATAGCTGGGTCGATGAGCAGTTCTTC. Its translation is CASSEGYSWVDEQFF.

In the case of this clone: The junction does not match germline at one end; this may be a read error. In DNA form, the CDR3 reads TGTGCTAGCAGCCTTAGCGGGGTTAACTACAATGAGCAGTTCTTC. Protein: CASSLSGVNYNEQFF. The chain recombines TRBV7-7 with TRBJ2-1; 8 bases fit TRBD2. The germline CDR1 and CDR2 sequences are SSHAT and FNYEAQ (reference sequence). CDR3 length equals 15 residues.

This clone has only one observation. The rearrangement uses TRBV7-2 and TRBJ2-2, with 9 bases fitting TRBD1. J was trimmed by 7 bases and V by 5 bases; bases with no gene match: 8. The CDR3 is 15 residues long. Germline CDR1 is SGHTA and CDR2 is FQGNSA. This chain's CDR3 is CASSPRQGGIGELFF. The CDR3 nucleotides are TGTGCCAGCAGCCCCAGACAGGGGGGGATCGGGGAGCTGTTTTTT. Combining the CDR3 with reference TRBV7-2 and TRBJ2-2 gives the whole variable domain GAGVSQSPSNKVTEKGKDVELRCDPISGHTALYWYRQSLGQGLEFLIYFQGNSAPDKSGLPSDRFSAERTGGSVSTLTIQRTQQEDSAVYLCASSPRQGGIGELFFGEGSRLTVL.

The chain couples TRBV19 to TRBJ1-2; 9 bases agree with TRBD1. This CDR3 has 15 amino acids. V lost 7 bases and J lost 8; bases outside the gene matches: 14. Germline V gives CDR1 LNHDA, CDR2 SQIVND (reference sequence). Written as DNA, the CDR3 is TGTGCCAGTATCACCGGGACAGGGTCCCCTAGGGGCTACACCTTC. It encodes CASITGTGSPRGYTF.

A single count supports this clone. Other DNA sequences in the sample encode the same CDR3. The gene calls are TRBV19 and TRBJ1-4; 7 nucleotides agree with TRBD1. Germline V gives CDR1 LNHDA, CDR2 SQIVND (reference sequence). This CDR3 is built from 15 residues. J gave up 0 bases and V 9 bases, and 7 bases lay outside the gene matches. The CDR3 sequence: CASSGQVSTNEKLFF. In DNA form, the CDR3 reads TGTGCCAGCAGTGGACAGGTCTCAACTAATGAAAAACTGTTTTTT.

For this clone: At one end, the junction sequence differs from germline, possibly due to a read error. This rearrangement joins TRBV7-2 to TRBJ1-2; possible D gene TRBD1, 5 bases. CDR3 length: 17 amino acids. Germline values: CDR1 SGHTA, CDR2 FQGNSA. CDR3 nucleotides: TGTGCCAGCAGCCCCCTTACATACAGGTCTTTTAACTATGGCTGCACCTTC. This codes for CASSPLTYRSFNYGCTF.

The V and J genes are TRBV6-5 and TRBJ1-6, with TRBD1 identical over 9 bases. The J segment lost 4 bases and the V segment lost 4 bases, leaving 5 bases of the junction unmatched. Germline CDR1 MNHEY, CDR2 SVGAGI. The CDR3 runs to 16 residues. CDR3 region: CASSSTGGQYNSPLHF. The CDR3 DNA reads TGTGCCAGCAGTTCGACAGGGGGGCAATATAATTCACCCCTCCACTTT.

This rearrangement joins TRBV19 to TRBJ1-2, with 8 bases lining up with TRBD1. CDR1 and CDR2 (germline): LNHDA, SQIVND (reference sequence). V lost 8 bases and J lost 7; bases outside the gene matches: 9. This CDR3 has 13 residues. The CDR3 DNA reads as TGTGCCAGTTATGCACCAGGGGGCTCTGGCTACACCTTC. Translation gives CASYAPGGSGYTF.

V usage is TRBV5-1 and J usage is TRBJ2-2, with 7 nucleotides matching TRBD2. CDR1 is SGHRS and CDR2 is YFSETQ in the germline V gene. After removal of 3 bases from V and 2 bases from J, the junction contained 7 bases not matched to a gene. This CDR3 is built from 16 residues. The CDR3 region is CASSSTPGLNTGELFF. The CDR3 nucleotides read TGCGCCAGCAGCTCCACACCGGGACTAAACACCGGGGAGCTGTTTTTT.

The chain combines TRBV9 with TRBJ2-1; 8 bases are shared with TRBD2. V was pared by 6 bases and J by 4 bases, with 9 bases of the junction left unmatched. Germline V gene data show CDR1 as SGDLS and CDR2 as YYNGEE. The CDR3 length is 15 residues. The CDR3 loop is CASNRAGAGYNEQFF. The CDR3 DNA sequence: TGTGCCAGCAACCGAGCGGGAGCGGGTTACAATGAGCAGTTCTTC.

This rearrangement joins TRBV7-8 to TRBJ2-5; 8 positions match TRBD2. The J call may be faulty, since TRBJ2-7 better matches the DNA end. The CDR3 has 15 amino acids. Germline loops: CDR1 SGHVS, CDR2 FQNEAQ. DNA of the CDR3: TGTGCCAGCAGCCCCGGACTAGCTTTCTCCTACGAGCAGTACTTC. Protein: CASSPGLAFSYEQYF.

The chain employs TRBV11-1 and TRBJ1-2, with 9 bases that match TRBD1. Germline trimming cut 0 bases from V and 8 bases from J; bases unmatched to any gene: 7. The germline gives CDR1 SGHAT, CDR2 FQDESV (reference sequence). This CDR3 region has 15 residues. CDR3: CASSLAGTGSEGYTF. The CDR3 nucleotides are TGTGCCAGCAGCTTAGCCGGGACAGGGAGCGAAGGCTACACCTTC.

The rearrangement joins TRBV28 to TRBJ1-1, with TRBD1 matching over 7 bases. The CDR3 contains 15 residues. The germline V gene encodes CDR1 MDHEN and CDR2 SYDVKM. V was pared by 5 bases and J by 0 bases, with 6 bases of the junction left unmatched. The CDR3 region has the DNA TGTGCCAGCAGTCCCCCGGGACAGCTGAACACTGAAGCTTTCTTT. It translates to CASSPPGQLNTEAFF. The full variable domain, its missing parts supplied by reference TRBV28 and TRBJ1-1, is DVKVTQSSRYLVKRTGEKVFLECVQDMDHENMFWYRQDPGLGLRLIYFSYDVKMKEKGDIPEGYSVSREKKERFSLILESASTNQTSMYLCASSPPGQLNTEAFFGQGTRLTVV.

The chain uses TRBV27 and TRBJ2-7, with TRBD2 as a possible D gene (6 bases). The ends were cut back, 5 bases at V and 2 bases at J, with 19 bases in the middle. Per the germline V gene, CDR1 is MNHEY and CDR2 is SMNVEV (reference sequence). This CDR3 region has 16 residues. The CDR3 bases are TGTGCCAGCAGTGTCAACCGGAGGGGACTCCCCTACGAGCAGTACTTC. As protein: CASSVNRRGLPYEQYF.

This clone was recorded once. This chain joins TRBV7-2 and TRBJ2-7; no definite D call. CDR3 length equals 12 residues. Germline V gene data show CDR1 as SGHTA and CDR2 as FQGNSA. Deletions cut 5 bases from V and 6 bases from J, with 11 bases between. CDR3 loop: CASSERAGEQYF. In DNA form, the CDR3 reads TGTGCCAGCAGCGAAAGAGCTGGCGAGCAGTACTTC.

CDR3 nucleotides: TGTGCCAGCAGCTTAGCAGGGACAGGGCAAGAGACCCAGTACTTC. This sequence encodes CASSLAGTGQETQYF. J is TRBJ2-5 and V is TRBV11-3; TRBD1 aligns across 9 bases. Per the germline V gene, CDR1 is SGHNT and CDR2 is YENEEA. V shed 1 base and J 2 bases; nucleotides not matched to a gene: 2. The CDR3 loop spans 15 amino acids. The full variable domain, completed using reference TRBV11-3 and TRBJ2-5, is EAGVVQSPRYKIIEKKQPVAFWCNPISGHNTLYWYLQNLGQGPELLIRYENEEAVDDSQLPKDRFSAERLKGVDSTLKIQPAELGDSAVYLCASSLAGTGQETQYFGPGTRLLVL.

This clone was seen more than once but under ten times. The V and J genes are TRBV27 and TRBJ2-2, with 16 bases fitting TRBD2. The V gene end was trimmed by 8 bases and the J gene end by 2 bases; junction bases not matched to a gene: 2. The CDR3 runs 16 residues. The germline V gene encodes CDR1 MNHEY and CDR2 SMNVEV (reference sequence). DNA for the CDR3: TGTGCCAGCGGGACTAGCGGGGGGGAAAACACCGGGGAGCTGTTTTTT. Translation gives CASGTSGGENTGELFF.